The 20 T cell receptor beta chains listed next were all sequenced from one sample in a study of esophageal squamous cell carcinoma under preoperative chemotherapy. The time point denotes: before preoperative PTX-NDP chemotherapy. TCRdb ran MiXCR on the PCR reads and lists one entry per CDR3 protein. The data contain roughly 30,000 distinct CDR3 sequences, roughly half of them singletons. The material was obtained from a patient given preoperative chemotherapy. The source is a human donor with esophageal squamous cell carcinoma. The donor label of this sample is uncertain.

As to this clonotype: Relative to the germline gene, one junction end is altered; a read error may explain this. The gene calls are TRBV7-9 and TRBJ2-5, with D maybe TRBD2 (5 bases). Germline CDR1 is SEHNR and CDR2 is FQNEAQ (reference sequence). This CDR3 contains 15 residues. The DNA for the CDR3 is TGTGCCAGCAGCCCCGGAGGCCGTGACCAAGAGATCCAGTACTTC. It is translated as CASSPGGRDQEIQYF.

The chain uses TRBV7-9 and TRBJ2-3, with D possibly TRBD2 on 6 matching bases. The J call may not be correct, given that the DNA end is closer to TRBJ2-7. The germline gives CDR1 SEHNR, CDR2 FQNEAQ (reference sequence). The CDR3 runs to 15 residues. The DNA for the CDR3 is TGTGCCAGCAGCGGCCCGGGAGTTTCCGCAGTGACGCAGTACTTC. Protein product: CASSGPGVSAVTQYF.

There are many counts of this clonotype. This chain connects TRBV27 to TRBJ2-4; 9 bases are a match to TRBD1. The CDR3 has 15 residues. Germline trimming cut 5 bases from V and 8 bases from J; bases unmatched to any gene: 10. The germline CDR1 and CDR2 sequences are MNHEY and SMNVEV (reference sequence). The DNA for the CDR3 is TGTGCCAGCAGTCCCCCGAGGGGACAGGGCCACATTCAGTACTTC. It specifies CASSPPRGQGHIQYF.

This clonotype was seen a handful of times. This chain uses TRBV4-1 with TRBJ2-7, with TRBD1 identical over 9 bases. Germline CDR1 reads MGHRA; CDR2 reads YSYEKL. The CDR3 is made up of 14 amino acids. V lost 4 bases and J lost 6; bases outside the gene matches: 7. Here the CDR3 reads CASSLRDRASEQYF. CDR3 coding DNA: TGCGCCAGCAGCCTCCGGGACAGGGCCAGCGAGCAGTACTTC.

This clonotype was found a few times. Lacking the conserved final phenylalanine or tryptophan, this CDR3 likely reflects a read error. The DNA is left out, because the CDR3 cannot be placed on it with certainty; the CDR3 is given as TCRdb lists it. CDR3 protein: CASSSQRDLLE. This chain uses TRBV7-3 with TRBJ2-5; TRBD2 reflects the table's D call only, with no check against the DNA. Looked up from germline, CDR1 is SGHTA and CDR2 is FQGTGA. From its first to its last residue, the CDR3 has 11 amino acids.

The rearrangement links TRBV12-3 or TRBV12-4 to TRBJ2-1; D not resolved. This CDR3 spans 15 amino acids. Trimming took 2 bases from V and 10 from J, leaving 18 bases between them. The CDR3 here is CASSLRAELETEQFF. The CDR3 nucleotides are TGTGCCAGCAGTTTACGGGCGGAGTTGGAAACCGAGCAGTTCTTC.

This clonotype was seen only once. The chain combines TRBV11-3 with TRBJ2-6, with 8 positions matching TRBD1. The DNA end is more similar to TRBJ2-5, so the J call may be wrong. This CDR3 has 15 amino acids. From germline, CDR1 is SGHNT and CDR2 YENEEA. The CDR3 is CASSQWDRQGETQYF. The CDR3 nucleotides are TGTGCCAGCAGCCAATGGGACAGGCAGGGGGAGACCCAGTACTTC.

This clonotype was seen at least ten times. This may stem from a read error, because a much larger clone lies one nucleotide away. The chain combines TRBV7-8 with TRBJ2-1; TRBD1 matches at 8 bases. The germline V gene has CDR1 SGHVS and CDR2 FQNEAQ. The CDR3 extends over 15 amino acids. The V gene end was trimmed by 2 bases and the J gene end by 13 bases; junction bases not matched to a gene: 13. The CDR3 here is CASSLYGTGKNIQFF. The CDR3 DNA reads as TGTGCCAGCAGCTTATACGGGACAGGCAAAAACATTCAGTTCTTC. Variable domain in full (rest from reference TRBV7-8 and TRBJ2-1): GAGVSQSPRYKVAKRGQDVALRCDPISGHVSLFWYQQALGQGPEFLTYFQNEAQLDKSGLPSDRFFAERPEGSVSTLKIQRTQQEDSAVYLCASSLYGTGKNIQFFGPGTRLTVL.

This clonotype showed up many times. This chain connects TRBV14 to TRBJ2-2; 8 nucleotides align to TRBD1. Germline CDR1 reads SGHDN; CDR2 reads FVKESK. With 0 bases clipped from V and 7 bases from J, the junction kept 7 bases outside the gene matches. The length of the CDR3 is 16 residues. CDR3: CASSQDGTGLGGELFF. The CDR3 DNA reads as TGTGCCAGCAGCCAAGATGGGACAGGTCTCGGCGGGGAGCTGTTTTTT.

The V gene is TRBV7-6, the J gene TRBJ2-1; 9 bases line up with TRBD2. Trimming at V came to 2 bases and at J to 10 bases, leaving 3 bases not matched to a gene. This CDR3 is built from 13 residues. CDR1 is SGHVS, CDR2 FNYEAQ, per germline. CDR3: CASSLSREGEQFF. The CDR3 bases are TGTGCCAGCAGCTTATCGCGGGAGGGAGAGCAGTTCTTC. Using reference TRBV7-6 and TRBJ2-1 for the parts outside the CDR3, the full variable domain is GAGVSQSPRYKVTKRGQDVALRCDPISGHVSLYWYRQALGQGPEFLTYFNYEAQQDKSGLPNDRFSAERPEGSISTLTIQRTEQRDSAMYRCASSLSREGEQFFGPGTRLTVL.

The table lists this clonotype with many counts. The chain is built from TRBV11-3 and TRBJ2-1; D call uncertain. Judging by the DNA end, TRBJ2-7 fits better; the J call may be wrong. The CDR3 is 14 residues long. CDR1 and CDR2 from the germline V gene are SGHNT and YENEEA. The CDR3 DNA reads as TGTGCCAGCAGCTTAGATGTCCGATCCTACGAGCAGTACTTC. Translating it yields CASSLDVRSYEQYF.

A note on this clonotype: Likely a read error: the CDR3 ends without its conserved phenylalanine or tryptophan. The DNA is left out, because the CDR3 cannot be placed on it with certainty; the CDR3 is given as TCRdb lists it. The CDR3 is CASSHQASRHS. The chain uses TRBV7-6 and TRBJ2-5; TRBD1, the table's D call, lacks a check against the DNA. Germline lookup yields CDR1 SGHVS and CDR2 FNYEAQ. The CDR3 region is 11 residues in length, termini included.

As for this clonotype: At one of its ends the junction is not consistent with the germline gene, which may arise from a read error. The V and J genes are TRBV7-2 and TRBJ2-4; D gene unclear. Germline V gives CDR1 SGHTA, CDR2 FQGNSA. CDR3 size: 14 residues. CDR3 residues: CASTLPGPKNTQYF. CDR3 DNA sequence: TGTGCCAGCACCTTGCCGGGCCCCAAAAACACGCAGTATTTC. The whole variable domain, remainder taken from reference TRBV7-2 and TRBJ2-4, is GAGVSQSPSNKVTEKGKDVELRCDPISGHTALYWYRQSLGQGLEFLIYFQGNSAPDKSGLPSDRFSAERTGGSVSTLTIQRTQQEDSAVYLCASTLPGPKNTQYFGAGTRLSVL.

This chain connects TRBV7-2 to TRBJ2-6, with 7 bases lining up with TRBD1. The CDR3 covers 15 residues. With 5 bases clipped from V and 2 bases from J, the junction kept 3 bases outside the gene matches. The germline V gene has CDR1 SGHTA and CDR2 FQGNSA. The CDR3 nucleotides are TGTGCCAGCAGCCGTGACAGGGCTGGGGCCAACGTCCTGACTTTC. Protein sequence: CASSRDRAGANVLTF.

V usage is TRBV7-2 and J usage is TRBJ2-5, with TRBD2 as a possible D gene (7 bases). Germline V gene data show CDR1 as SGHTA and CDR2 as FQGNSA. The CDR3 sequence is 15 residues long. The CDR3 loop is CGGSLGGCAKKTQYF. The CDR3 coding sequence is TGTGGCGGGAGCCTCGGGGGCTGTGCCAAAAAGACCCAGTACTTC. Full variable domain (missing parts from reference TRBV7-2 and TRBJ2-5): GAGVSQSPSNKVTEKGKDVELRCDPISGHTALYWYRQSLGQGLEFLIYFQGNSAPDKSGLPSDRFSAERTGGSVSTLTIQRTQQEDSAVYLCGGSLGGCAKKTQYFGPGTRLLVL.

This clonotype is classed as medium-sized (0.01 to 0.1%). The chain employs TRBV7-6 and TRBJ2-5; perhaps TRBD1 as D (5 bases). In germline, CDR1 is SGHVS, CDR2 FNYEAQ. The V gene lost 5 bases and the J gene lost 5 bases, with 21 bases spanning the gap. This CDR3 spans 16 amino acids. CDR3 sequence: CASSPTRTSITETQYF. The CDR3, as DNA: TGTGCCAGCAGCCCCACTCGGACATCTATCACGGAGACCCAGTACTTC.

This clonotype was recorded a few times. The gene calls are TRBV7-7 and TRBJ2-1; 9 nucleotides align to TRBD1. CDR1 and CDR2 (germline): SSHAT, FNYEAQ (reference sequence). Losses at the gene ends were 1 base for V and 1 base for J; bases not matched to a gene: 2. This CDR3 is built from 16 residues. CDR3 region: CASSLGDRGSYNEQFF. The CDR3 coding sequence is TGTGCCAGCAGCTTAGGAGACAGGGGGTCCTACAATGAGCAGTTCTTC.

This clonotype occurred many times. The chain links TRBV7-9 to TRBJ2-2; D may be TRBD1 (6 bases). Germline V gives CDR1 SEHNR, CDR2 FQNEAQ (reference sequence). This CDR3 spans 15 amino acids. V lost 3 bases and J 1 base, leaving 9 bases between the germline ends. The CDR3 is CASSLGTLNTGELFF. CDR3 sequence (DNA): TGTGCCAGCAGCTTGGGGACATTGAACACCGGGGAGCTGTTTTTT.

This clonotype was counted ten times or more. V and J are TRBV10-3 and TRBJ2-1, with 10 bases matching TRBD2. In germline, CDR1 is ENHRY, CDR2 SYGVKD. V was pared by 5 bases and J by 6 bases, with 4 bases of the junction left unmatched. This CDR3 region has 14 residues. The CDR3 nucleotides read TGTGCCATCAGTCCTAGCGGGAGCAGCAATGAGCAGTTCTTC. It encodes CAISPSGSSNEQFF.

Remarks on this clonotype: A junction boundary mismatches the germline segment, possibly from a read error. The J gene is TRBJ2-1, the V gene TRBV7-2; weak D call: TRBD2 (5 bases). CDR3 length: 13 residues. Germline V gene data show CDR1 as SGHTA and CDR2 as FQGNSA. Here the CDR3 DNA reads TGTGCCAGCAGCTTAGTTTCGACTAATGCGCAGTTCTTC. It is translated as CASSLVSTNAQFF.